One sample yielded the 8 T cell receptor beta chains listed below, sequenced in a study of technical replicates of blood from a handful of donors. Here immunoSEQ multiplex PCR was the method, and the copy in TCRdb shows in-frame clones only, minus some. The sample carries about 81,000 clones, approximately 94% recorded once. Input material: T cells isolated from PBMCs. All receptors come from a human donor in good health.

CDR3 bases: TGTGCCAGCAGCTTACTAGCGGGAGAGGGGCCAGATACGCAGTATTTT. It is translated as CASSLLAGEGPDTQYF. J is TRBJ2-3 and V is TRBV5-4; 11 nucleotides line up with TRBD2. Germline V lookup: CDR1 SGHNT, CDR2 YYREEE (reference sequence). V was pared by 2 bases and J by 4 bases, with 6 bases of the junction left unmatched. The CDR3 has 16 residues.

CDR3 nucleotide sequence: TGTGCCAGCAGTTTATCCCCTCCCCCCCTAGCACATCTGGACGAGCAGTACTTC. Encoded protein: CASSLSPPPLAHLDEQYF. V gene TRBV28 combines with J gene TRBJ2-7; tentatively, D is TRBD2 (5 bases). V dropped 1 base and J dropped 5 bases, with 24 bases sitting between them. Germline CDR1 reads MDHEN; CDR2 reads SYDVKM. The CDR3 has 18 residues.

CDR3 nucleotides: TGTGCCAGCAGTGAACGCCGGAGCTCCTACAATGAGCAGTTCTTC. Translating it yields CASSERRSSYNEQFF. This chain connects TRBV2 to TRBJ2-1; D is undetermined. The CDR3 sequence is 15 residues long. CDR1 is SNHLY and CDR2 is FYNNEI in the germline V gene. V was cut by 2 bases and J by 0 bases, with 8 bases left in between.

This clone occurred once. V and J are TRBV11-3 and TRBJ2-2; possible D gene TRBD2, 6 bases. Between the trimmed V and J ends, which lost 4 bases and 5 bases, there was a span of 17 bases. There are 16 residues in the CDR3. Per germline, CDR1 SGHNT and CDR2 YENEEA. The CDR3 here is CASSSFSGPSTGELFF. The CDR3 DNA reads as TGTGCCAGCAGCTCGTTTAGCGGCCCAAGTACCGGGGAGCTGTTTTTT.

CDR3 nucleotides: TGCGCCAGCAGCATACCCAGGGGGCCGAACACTGAAGCTTTCTTT. Translated, it gives CASSIPRGPNTEAFF. The chain joins TRBV5-1 to TRBJ1-1; TRBD1 matches at 8 bases. Trimming took 4 bases from V and 1 from J; bases not matched to a gene: 6. Germline lookup yields CDR1 SGHRS and CDR2 YFSETQ. The CDR3 has 15 amino acids.

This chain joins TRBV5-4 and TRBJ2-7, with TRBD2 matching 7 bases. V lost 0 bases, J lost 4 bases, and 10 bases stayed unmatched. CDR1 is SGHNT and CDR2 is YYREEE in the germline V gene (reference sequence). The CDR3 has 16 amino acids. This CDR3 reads CASSLAISGTTYEQYF. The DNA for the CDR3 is TGTGCCAGCAGCTTGGCTATCTCGGGGACTACGTACGAGCAGTACTTC.

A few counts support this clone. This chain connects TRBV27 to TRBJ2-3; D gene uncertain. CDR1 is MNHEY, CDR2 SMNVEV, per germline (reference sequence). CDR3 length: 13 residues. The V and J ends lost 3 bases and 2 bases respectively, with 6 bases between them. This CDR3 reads CASSLSDTDTQYF. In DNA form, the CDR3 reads TGTGCCAGCAGTTTGTCAGACACAGATACGCAGTATTTT.

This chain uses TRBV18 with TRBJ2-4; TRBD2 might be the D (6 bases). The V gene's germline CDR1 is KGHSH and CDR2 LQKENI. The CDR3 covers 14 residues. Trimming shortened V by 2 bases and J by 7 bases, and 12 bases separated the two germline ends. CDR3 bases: TGTGCCAGCTCACCAGGCCCAGGGAGGAACATTCAGTACTTC. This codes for CASSPGPGRNIQYF.